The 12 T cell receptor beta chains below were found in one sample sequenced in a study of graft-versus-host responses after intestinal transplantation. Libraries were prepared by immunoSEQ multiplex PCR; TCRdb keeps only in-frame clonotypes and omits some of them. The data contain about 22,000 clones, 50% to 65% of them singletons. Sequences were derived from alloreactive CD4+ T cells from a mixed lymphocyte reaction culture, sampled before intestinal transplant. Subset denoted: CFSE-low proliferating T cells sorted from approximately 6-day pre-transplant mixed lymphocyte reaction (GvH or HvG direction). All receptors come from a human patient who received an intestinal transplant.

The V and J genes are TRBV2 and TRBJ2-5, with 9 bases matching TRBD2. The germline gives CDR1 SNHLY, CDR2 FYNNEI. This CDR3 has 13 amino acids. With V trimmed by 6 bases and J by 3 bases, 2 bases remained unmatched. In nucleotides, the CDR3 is TGTGCCAGCAGGGCTAGCGGGAAAGAGACCCAGTACTTC. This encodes CASRASGKETQYF. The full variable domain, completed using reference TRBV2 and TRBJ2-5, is EPEVTQTPSHQVTQMGQEVILRCVPISNHLYFYWYRQILGQKVEFLVSFYNNEISEKSEIFDDQFSVERPDGSNFTLKIRSTKLEDSAMYFCASRASGKETQYFGPGTRLLVL.

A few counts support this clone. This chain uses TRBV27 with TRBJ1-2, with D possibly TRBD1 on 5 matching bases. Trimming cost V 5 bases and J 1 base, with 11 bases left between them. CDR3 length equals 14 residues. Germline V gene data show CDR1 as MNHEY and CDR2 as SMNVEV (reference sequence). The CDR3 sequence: CASSDRGGNYGYTF. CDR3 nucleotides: TGTGCCAGCAGTGACCGGGGGGGTAACTATGGCTACACCTTC.

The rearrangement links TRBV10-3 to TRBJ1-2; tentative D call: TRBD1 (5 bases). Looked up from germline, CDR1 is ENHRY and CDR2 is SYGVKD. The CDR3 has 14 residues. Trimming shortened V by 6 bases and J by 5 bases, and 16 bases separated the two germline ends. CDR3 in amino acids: CAISLEPGGYGYTF. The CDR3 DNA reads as TGTGCCATCAGCCTGGAACCTGGGGGGTATGGCTACACCTTC.

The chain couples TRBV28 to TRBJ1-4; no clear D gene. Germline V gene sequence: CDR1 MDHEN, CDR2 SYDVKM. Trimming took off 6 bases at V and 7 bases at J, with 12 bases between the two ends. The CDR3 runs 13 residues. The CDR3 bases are TGTGCCAGCAGAGTAGATTTGGTTGAAAAACTGTTTTTT. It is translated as CASRVDLVEKLFF.

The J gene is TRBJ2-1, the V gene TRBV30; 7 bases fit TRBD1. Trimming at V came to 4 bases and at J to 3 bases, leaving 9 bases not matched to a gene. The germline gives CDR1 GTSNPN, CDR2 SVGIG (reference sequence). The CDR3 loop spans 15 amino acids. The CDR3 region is CAWTKGDRDYNEQFF. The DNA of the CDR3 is TGTGCCTGGACCAAAGGTGACAGGGACTACAATGAGCAGTTCTTC.

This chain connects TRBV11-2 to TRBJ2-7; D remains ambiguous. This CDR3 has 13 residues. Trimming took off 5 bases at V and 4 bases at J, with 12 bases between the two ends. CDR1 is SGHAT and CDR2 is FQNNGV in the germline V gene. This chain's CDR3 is CASSAWRRYEQYF. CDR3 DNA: TGTGCCAGCAGCGCCTGGCGGCGATACGAGCAGTACTTC.

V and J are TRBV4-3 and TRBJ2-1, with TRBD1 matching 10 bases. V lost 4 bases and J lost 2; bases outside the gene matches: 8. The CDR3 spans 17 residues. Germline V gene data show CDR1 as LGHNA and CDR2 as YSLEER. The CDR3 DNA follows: TGCGCCAGCAGCCTCCTGACGGGGACAGGGGCCTACAATGAGCAGTTCTTC. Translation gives CASSLLTGTGAYNEQFF.

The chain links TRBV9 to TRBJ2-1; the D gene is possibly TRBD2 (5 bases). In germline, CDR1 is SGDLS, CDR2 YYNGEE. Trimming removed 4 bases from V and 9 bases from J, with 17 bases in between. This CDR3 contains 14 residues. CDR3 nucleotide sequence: TGTGCCAGCAGCAGGATCGCGAGGGTAGGTGAGCAGTTCTTC. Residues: CASSRIARVGEQFF.

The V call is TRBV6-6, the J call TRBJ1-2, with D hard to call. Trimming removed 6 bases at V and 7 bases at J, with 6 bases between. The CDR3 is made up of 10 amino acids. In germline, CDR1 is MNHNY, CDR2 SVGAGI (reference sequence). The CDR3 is CASSSFGYTF. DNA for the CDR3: TGTGCCAGCAGCTCGTTTGGCTACACCTTC.

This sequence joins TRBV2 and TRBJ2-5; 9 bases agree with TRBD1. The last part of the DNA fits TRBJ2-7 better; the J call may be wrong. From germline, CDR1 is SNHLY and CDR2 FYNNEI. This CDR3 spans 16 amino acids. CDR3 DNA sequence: TGTGCCAGCAGTGAAGTGTGGGACAGGGCCAACTACGAGCAGTACTTC. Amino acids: CASSEVWDRANYEQYF.

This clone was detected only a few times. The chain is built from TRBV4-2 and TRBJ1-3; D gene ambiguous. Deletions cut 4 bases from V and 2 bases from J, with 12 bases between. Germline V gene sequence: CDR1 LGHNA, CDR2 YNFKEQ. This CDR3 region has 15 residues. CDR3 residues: CASSPPSTPGNTIYF. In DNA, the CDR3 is TGTGCCAGCAGCCCGCCTTCTACGCCTGGAAACACCATATATTTT.

The CDR3 protein is CASSYSRGGSGETQYF. The DNA for the CDR3 is TGTGCCAGCAGTTACTCTCGGGGGGGGAGTGGGGAGACCCAGTACTTC. This chain links TRBV6-5 with TRBJ2-5; 8 bases map to TRBD2. The germline CDR1 and CDR2 sequences are MNHEY and SVGAGI. The CDR3 has 16 amino acids. With V trimmed by 0 bases and J by 5 bases, 8 bases remained unmatched.